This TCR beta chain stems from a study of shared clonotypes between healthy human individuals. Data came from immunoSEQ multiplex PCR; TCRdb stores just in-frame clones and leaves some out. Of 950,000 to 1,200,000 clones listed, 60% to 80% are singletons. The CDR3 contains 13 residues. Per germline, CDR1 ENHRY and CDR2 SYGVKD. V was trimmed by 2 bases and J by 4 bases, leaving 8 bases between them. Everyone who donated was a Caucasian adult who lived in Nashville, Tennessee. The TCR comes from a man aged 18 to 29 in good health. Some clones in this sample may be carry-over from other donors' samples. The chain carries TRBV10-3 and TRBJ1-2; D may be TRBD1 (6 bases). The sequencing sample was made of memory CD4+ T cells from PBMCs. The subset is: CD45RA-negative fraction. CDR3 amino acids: CAISETGLYGYTF. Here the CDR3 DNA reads TGTGCCATCAGTGAGACAGGGCTCTATGGCTACACCTTC.